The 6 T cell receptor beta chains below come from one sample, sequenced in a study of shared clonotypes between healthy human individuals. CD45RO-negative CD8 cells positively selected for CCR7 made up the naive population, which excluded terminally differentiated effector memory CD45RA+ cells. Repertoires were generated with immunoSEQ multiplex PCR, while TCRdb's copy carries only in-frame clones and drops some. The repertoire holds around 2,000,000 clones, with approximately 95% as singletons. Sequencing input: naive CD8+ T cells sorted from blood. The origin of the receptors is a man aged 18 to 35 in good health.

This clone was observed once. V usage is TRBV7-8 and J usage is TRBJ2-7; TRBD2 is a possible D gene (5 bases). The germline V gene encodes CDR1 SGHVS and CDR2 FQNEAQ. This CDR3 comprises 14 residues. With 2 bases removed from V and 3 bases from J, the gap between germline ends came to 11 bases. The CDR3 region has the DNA TGTGCCAGCAGCTTATTTTCGGGGTTCTACGAGCAGTACTTC. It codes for CASSLFSGFYEQYF. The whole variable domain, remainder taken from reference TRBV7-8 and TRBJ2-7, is GAGVSQSPRYKVAKRGQDVALRCDPISGHVSLFWYQQALGQGPEFLTYFQNEAQLDKSGLPSDRFFAERPEGSVSTLKIQRTQQEDSAVYLCASSLFSGFYEQYFGPGTRLTVT.

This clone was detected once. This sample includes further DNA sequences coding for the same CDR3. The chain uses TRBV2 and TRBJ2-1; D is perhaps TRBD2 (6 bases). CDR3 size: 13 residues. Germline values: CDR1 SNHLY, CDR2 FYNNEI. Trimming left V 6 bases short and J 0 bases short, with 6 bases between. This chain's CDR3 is CASRTSSYNEQFF. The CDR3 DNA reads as TGTGCCAGCAGGACTAGCTCCTACAATGAGCAGTTCTTC.

The CDR3 DNA sequence: TGTGCCAGCAGTTTAGGGACTAGCGGGGCCCTACTGCATGAGACCCAGTACTTC. It specifies CASSLGTSGALLHETQYF. This chain connects TRBV27 to TRBJ2-5; 13 bases fit TRBD2. This CDR3 has 18 amino acids. Germline loops: CDR1 MNHEY, CDR2 SMNVEV (reference sequence). V gave up 2 bases and J gave up 5 bases; unmatched junction bases: 11.

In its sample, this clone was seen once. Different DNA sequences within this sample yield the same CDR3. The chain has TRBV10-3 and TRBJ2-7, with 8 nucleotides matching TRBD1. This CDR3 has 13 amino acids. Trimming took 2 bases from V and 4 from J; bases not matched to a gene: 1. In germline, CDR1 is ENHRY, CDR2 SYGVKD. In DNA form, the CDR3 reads TGTGCCATCAGTGAGACAGGGGGGTACGAGCAGTACTTC. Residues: CAISETGGYEQYF.

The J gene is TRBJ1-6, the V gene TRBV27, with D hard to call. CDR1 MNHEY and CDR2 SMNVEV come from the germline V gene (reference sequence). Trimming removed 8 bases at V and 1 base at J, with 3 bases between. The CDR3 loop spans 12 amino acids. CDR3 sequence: CASGSYNSPLHF. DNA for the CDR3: TGTGCCAGCGGGTCCTATAATTCACCCCTCCACTTT.

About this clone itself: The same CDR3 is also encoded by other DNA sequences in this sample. CDR3 sequence reads: CASSDWTGPSYEQYF. CDR3 DNA sequence: TGTGCCAGCAGTGACTGGACAGGGCCTTCCTACGAGCAGTACTTC. The chain has TRBV6-1 and TRBJ2-7; 8 bases are shared with TRBD1. The CDR3 has 15 residues. Germline V CDR1 and CDR2: MNHNS, SASEGT. With V trimmed by 3 bases and J by 1 base, 5 bases remained unmatched.